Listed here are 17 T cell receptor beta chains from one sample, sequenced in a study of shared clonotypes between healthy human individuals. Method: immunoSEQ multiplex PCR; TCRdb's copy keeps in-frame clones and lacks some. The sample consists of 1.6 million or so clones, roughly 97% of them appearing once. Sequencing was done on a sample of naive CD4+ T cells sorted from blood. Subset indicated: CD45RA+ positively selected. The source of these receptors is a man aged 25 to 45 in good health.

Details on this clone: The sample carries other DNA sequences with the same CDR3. The CDR3: CASSRRGTDTQYF. CDR3 in DNA: TGTGCCAGCAGCCGAAGAGGGACAGATACGCAGTATTTT. The chain recombines TRBV11-2 with TRBJ2-3; a possible D gene is TRBD2 (5 bases). Per the germline V gene, CDR1 is SGHAT and CDR2 is FQNNGV. This CDR3 spans 13 amino acids. V lost 5 bases to trimming and J lost 3 bases, with 9 bases between them.

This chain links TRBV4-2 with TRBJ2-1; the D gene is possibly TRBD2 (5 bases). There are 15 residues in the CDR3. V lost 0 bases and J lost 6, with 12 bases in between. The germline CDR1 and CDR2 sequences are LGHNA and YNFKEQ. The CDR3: CASSQDRGALNEQFF. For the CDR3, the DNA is TGTGCCAGCAGCCAAGATCGGGGAGCGCTCAATGAGCAGTTCTTC.

Here the CDR3 reads CASSPGAREGGEQYF. In nucleotides, the CDR3 is TGTGCCAGCAGCCCAGGGGCGCGGGAAGGGGGCGAGCAGTACTTC. The rearrangement joins TRBV11-2 to TRBJ2-7; D is perhaps TRBD1 or TRBD2 (6 bases each). This CDR3 is 15 amino acids long. Per germline, CDR1 SGHAT and CDR2 FQNNGV. Trimming took off 5 bases at V and 6 bases at J, with 20 bases between the two ends.

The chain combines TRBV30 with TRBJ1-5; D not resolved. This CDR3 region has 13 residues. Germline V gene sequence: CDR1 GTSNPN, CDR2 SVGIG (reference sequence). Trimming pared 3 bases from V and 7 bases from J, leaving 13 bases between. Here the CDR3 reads CAWSDDEVQPQHF. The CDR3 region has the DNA TGTGCCTGGAGCGATGATGAAGTGCAGCCCCAGCATTTT.

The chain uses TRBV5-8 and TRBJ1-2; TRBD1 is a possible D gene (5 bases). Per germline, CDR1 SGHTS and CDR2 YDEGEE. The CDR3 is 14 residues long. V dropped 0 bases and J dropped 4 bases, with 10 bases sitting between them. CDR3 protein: CASSLGGAGYGYTF. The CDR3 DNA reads TGTGCCAGCAGCTTGGGGGGCGCGGGCTATGGCTACACCTTC.

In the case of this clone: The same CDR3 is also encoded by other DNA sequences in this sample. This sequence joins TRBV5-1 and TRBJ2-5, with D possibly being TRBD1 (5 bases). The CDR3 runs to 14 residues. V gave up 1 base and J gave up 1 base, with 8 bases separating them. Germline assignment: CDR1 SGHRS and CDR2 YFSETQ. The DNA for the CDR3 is TGCGCCAGCAGCTTGACAGGACCCCAAGAGACCCAGTACTTC. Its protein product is CASSLTGPQETQYF.

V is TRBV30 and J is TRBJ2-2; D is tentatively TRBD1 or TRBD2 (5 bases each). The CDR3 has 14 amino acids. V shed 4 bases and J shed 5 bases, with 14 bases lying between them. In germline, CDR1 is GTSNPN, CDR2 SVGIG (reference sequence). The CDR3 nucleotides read TGTGCCTGGATTCCGACGGGACGAACCGGGGAGCTGTTTTTT. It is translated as CAWIPTGRTGELFF.

This chain's CDR3 is CASSSIGDTQYF. In nucleotides, the CDR3 is TGTGCCAGCTCCTCCATAGGAGATACGCAGTATTTT. This chain joins TRBV18 and TRBJ2-3; D not certain. The CDR3 covers 12 residues. Per germline, CDR1 KGHSH and CDR2 LQKENI. The V end was cut by 6 bases, the J end by 5 bases, with 9 bases between.

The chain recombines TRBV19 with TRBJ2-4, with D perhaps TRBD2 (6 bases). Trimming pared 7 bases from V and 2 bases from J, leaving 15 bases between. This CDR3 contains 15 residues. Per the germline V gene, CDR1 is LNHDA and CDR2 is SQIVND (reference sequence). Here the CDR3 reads CASNFLGGSKNIQYF. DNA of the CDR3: TGTGCCAGTAATTTCCTCGGGGGATCCAAAAACATTCAGTACTTC. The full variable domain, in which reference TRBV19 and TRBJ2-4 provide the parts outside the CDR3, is DGGITQSPKYLFRKEGQNVTLSCEQNLNHDAMYWYRQDPGQGLRLIYYSQIVNDFQKGDIAEGYSVSREKKESFPLTVTSAQKNPTAFYLCASNFLGGSKNIQYFGAGTRLSVL.

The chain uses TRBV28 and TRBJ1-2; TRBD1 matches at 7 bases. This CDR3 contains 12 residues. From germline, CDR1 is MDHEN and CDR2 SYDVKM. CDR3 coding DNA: TGTGCTACCGGGGCAGGGGGTGGAGGCTACACCTTC. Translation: CATGAGGGGYTF.

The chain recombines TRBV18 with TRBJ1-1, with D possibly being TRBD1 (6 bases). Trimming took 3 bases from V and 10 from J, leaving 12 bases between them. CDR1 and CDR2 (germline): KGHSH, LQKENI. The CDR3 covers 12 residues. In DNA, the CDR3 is TGTGCCAGCTCACCGAGGGGGTCAGGAGCTTTCTTT. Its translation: CASSPRGSGAFF.

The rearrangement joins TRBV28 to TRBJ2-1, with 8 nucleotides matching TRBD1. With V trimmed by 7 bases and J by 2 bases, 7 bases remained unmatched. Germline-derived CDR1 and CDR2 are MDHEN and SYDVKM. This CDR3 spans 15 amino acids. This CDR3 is CASKTTGGPYNEQFF. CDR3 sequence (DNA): TGTGCCAGCAAAACAACAGGGGGTCCCTACAATGAGCAGTTCTTC.

The CDR3 DNA is TGTGCCAGCTCACCACCACGGGGATTCCCGAACACCGGGGAGCTGTTTTTT. Its translation is CASSPPRGFPNTGELFF. This chain joins TRBV18 and TRBJ2-2; perhaps TRBD2 as D (5 bases). CDR3 length: 17 amino acids. Trimming removed 0 bases at V and 0 bases at J, with 11 bases between. Germline-derived CDR1 and CDR2 are KGHSH and LQKENI.

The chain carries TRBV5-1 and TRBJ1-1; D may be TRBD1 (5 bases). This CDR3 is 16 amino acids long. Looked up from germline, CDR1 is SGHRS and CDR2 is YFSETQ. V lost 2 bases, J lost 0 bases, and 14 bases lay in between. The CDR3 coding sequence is TGCGCCAGCAGCTTATCCGGGACCGTCATGAACACTGAAGCTTTCTTT. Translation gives CASSLSGTVMNTEAFF.

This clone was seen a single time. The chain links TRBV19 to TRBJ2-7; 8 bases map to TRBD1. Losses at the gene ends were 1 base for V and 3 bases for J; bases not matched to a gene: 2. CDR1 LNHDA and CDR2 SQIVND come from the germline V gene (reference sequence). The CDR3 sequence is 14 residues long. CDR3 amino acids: CASSIGTGRYEQYF. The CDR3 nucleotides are TGTGCCAGTAGTATAGGGACAGGGCGCTACGAGCAGTACTTC.

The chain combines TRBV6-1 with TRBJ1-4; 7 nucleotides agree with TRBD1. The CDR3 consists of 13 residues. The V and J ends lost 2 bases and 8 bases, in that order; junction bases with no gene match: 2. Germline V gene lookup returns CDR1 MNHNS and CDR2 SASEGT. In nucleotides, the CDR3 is TGTGCCAGCAGTGAAACGGACAGGGAAAAACTGTTTTTT. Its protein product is CASSETDREKLFF.

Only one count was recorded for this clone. The CDR3 region has the DNA TGTGCCAGCAGCCAAGGGGGGGGAGGCACTGAAGCTTTCTTT. This gives the protein CASSQGGGGTEAFF. This rearrangement joins TRBV7-9 to TRBJ1-1, with D tentatively TRBD1 (6 bases). The CDR3 sequence is 14 residues long. Germline V gene sequence: CDR1 SEHNR, CDR2 FQNEAQ (reference sequence). Trimming removed 5 bases from V and 4 bases from J, with 14 bases in between.